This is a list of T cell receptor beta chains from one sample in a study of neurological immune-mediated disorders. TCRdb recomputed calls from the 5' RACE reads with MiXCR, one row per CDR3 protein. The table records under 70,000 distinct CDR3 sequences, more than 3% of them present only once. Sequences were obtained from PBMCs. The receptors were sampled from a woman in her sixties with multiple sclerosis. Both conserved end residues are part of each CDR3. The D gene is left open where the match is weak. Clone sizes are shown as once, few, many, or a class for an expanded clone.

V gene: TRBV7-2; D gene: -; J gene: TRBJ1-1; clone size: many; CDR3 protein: CASSLAAGGTEAFF; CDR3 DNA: TGTGCCAGCAGCTTAGCGGCGGGCGGCACTGAAGCTTTCTTT
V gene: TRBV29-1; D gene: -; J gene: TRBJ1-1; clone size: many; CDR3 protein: CSVGAWTGNTEAFF; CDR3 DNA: TGCAGCGTTGGCGCGTGGACGGGGAACACTGAAGCTTTCTTT
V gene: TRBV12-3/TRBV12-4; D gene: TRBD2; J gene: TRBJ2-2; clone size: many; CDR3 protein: CASSLKWGGLVYTGELFF; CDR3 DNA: TGTGCCAGCAGTTTGAAGTGGGGAGGACTAGTGTACACCGGGGAGCTGTTTTTT
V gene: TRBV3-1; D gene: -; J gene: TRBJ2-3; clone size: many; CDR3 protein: CASSQVIGQTTDTQYF; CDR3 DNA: TGTGCCAGCAGCCAAGTTATAGGGCAGACCACAGATACGCAGTATTTT
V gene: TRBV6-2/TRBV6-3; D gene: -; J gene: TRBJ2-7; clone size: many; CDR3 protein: CASAGRDYEQYF; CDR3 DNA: TGTGCCAGTGCGGGCAGGGACTACGAGCAGTACTTC
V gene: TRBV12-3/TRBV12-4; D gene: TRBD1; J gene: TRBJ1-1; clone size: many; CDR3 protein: CASSLRPTGGTEAFF; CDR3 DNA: TGTGCCAGCAGTTTACGACCGACAGGGGGCACTGAAGCTTTCTTT
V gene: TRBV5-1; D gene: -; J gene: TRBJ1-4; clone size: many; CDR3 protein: CASSPRDGEKLFF; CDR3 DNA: TGCGCCAGCAGCCCCCGGGACGGTGAAAAACTGTTTTTT
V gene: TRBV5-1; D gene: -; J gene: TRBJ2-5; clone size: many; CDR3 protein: CASSFGGAETQYF; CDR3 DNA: TGCGCCAGCAGCTTTGGTGGGGCGGAGACCCAGTACTTC
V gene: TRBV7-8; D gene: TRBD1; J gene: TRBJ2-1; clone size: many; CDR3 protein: CASSLADRASYNEQFF; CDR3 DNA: TGTGCCAGCAGCTTAGCCGACAGGGCCTCCTACAATGAGCAGTTCTTC
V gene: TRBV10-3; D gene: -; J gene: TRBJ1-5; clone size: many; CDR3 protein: CAISVRIGQPQHF; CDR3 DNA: TGTGCCATCAGTGTTCGCATCGGACAGCCCCAGCATTTT
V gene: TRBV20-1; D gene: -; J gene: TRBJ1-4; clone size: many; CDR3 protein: CSASNTGTFF; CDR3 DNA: TGCAGTGCTTCAAACACCGGGACCTTTTTT
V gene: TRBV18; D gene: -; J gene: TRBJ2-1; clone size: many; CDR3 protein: CASSPAIGGSSEQFF; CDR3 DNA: TGTGCCAGCTCACCAGCGATTGGGGGGAGTAGTGAGCAGTTCTTC
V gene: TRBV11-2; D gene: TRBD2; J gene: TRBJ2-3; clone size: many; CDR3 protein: CASSRGGGTDTQYF; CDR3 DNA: TGTGCCAGCAGCCGCGGGGGGGGCACAGATACGCAGTATTTT
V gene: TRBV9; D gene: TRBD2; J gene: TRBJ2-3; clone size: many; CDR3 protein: CASSALAGESTDTQYF; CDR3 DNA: TGTGCCAGCAGCGCATTAGCGGGGGAGAGTACAGATACGCAGTATTTT
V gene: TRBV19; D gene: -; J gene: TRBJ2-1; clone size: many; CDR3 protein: CASSIRVNEQFF; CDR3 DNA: TGTGCCAGTAGTATACGGGTCAATGAGCAGTTCTTC